A selection of T cell receptor beta chains follows, all from one sample in a study of T cell changes during pregnancy in multiple sclerosis. Measured with immunoSEQ multiplex PCR; TCRdb has only the in-frame clones, and not every one. The sample records 39,000 or so clones, 90% to 95% being singletons. The sequences come from CD8+ T cells from peripheral blood mononuclear cells, collected in the third trimester of pregnancy. These receptors all come from a female donor with multiple sclerosis, enrolled in a pregnancy study. Each CDR3 is given without its conserved first and last residue. Only some rows state a clone size, as once, few, many or a class for expanded clones.

NA	TRBV5-4	TRBJ1-5	ASSLEGDSQPQH
once	TRBV7-9	TRBJ2-3	ASSLTGGNTDTQY
few	TRBV29-1	TRBJ1-1	SVASLRAF
NA	TRBV28	TRBJ2-7	ASGLAEYEQY
NA	TRBV2	TRBJ2-7	ASSEPSDTSYEQY
once	TRBV27	TRBJ2-2	ASSNTNTGELF
NA	TRBV2	TRBJ2-5	ASRTSGYQETQY
NA	TRBV30	NA	AWSAQGYEQY
NA	TRBV27	TRBJ2-2	ASRTRQIGELF
NA	TRBV11-2	TRBJ2-7	ASSLDRDRVEQY
NA	TRBV7-9	TRBJ2-7	ASSPLGQGASEQY
NA	TRBV7-2	TRBJ2-7	ASSQLAGHLEQY
NA	TRBV29-1	TRBJ2-5	SVEPIRLAGLQETQY
NA	TRBV5-4	TRBJ2-7	ASSLAGELIEQY
NA	TRBV7-6	TRBJ2-2	GTSGTQNTGELF
NA	TRBV10-3	TRBJ2-3	AISESDRAARTDTQY
NA	TRBV27	TRBJ1-5	ASRLQGANQPQH
NA	TRBV30	TRBJ2-7	AWSVGVRGPGQY
NA	TRBV5-4	TRBJ2-5	ASSPGLAIQETQY
NA	TRBV28	TRBJ2-1	ASSPGTGGYNEQF
NA	TRBV7-6	TRBJ2-1	ASSRTVDSEQF
NA	TRBV11-3	TRBJ2-7	ASSLDPGLAIDEQY
NA	TRBV7-2	TRBJ2-7	ASSINPDSSYEQY
NA	TRBV29-1	NA	SVVTGVGTYEQY
NA	TRBV7-6	TRBJ1-2	ASSNRDSHGYT
NA	TRBV4-2	TRBJ2-5	ASSQWGLWETQY
NA	TRBV28	TRBJ1-4	ASPPGGGEKLF
NA	TRBV5-1	TRBJ2-1	ASSSSTSGTGNEQF
NA	TRBV27	TRBJ2-7	ASKGQGIHEQY
NA	TRBV5-1	TRBJ2-1	ASSPGGTSGRAKGSYNEQF
once	TRBV15	TRBJ1-5	ATSRDRTPLRPQH
NA	TRBV14	TRBJ2-1	ASNPQSYNEQF
NA	TRBV28	TRBJ2-7	ASSPLQGPYEQY
NA	TRBV7-2	TRBJ2-1	ASSLTSGVHNEQF
NA	TRBV28	TRBJ2-3	ASSFPRTSGRGGVAQY
once	TRBV9	TRBJ2-7	ASSVGGRAEQY
NA	TRBV28	TRBJ1-4	ASSFPLNRVANEKLF
NA	TRBV30	TRBJ1-2	AWRPGVYGYT
NA	TRBV7-9	TRBJ2-3	ASTPTSGTDTQY
NA	TRBV7-9	TRBJ1-2	ASSLRSMTGNYGYT
once	TRBV27	TRBJ1-4	ASSPWTGYEKLF
once	TRBV6-6	TRBJ1-3	ATTGNRNTIY
NA	TRBV7-8	TRBJ2-7	ASSTLAPSSYEQY
NA	TRBV2	TRBJ2-3	ASSDRGPTDTQY
NA	TRBV7-2	TRBJ1-2	ASSLAGEFDYGYT
NA	TRBV5-4	TRBJ1-1	ASSSSGIAF
NA	TRBV7-3	TRBJ2-7	ASSLTGTAPYEQY